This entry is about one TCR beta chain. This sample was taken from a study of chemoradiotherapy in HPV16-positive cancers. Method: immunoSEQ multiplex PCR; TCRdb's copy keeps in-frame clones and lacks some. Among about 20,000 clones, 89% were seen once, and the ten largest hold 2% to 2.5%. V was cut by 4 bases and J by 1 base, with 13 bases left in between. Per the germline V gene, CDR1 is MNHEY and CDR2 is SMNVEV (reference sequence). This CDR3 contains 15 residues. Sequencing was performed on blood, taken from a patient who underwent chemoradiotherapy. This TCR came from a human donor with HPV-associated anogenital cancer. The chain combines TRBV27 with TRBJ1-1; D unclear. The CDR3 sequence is CASSYTPGANTEAFF. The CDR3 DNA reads TGTGCCAGCAGTTATACCCCCGGCGCGAACACTGAAGCTTTCTTT.